Below are 32 T cell receptor beta chains sequenced from a single sample in a study of OX40 agonist ivuxolimab in advanced cancers. Method: immunoSEQ multiplex PCR; TCRdb's copy keeps in-frame clones and lacks some. The table lists about 12,000 clones, approximately 78% of them singletons. Sample: CD4+ or CD8+ T cells sorted from blood, taken in a trial of the OX40 agonist ivuxolimab. Receptors originate from an adult with an advanced solid tumor such as melanoma, head and neck, liver or kidney cancer.

Relative to its sample, this clone is medium-sized. The gene calls are TRBV5-4 and TRBJ2-7; 12 nucleotides align to TRBD2. This CDR3 spans 16 amino acids. Germline CDR1 and CDR2: SGHNT and YYREEE (reference sequence). Germline trimming cut 4 bases from V and 4 bases from J; bases unmatched to any gene: 9. The CDR3 here is CASSTELAGGAYEQYF. The DNA of the CDR3 is TGTGCCAGCAGCACAGAACTAGCGGGAGGTGCATACGAGCAGTACTTC. The complete variable domain, with remaining parts taken from reference TRBV5-4 and TRBJ2-7, reads ETGVTQSPTHLIKTRGQQVTLRCSSQSGHNTVSWYQQALGQGPQFIFQYYREEENGRGNFPPRFSGLQFPNYSSELNVNALELDDSALYLCASSTELAGGAYEQYFGPGTRLTVT.

In nucleotides, the CDR3 is TGTGCCAGCAGTTTATCGGTAGGGGGCGCAGATACGCAGTATTTT. Translating gives CASSLSVGGADTQYF. V usage is TRBV27 and J usage is TRBJ2-3, with 7 bases lining up with TRBD1. The CDR3 runs 15 residues. Germline assignment: CDR1 MNHEY and CDR2 SMNVEV (reference sequence). J lost 4 bases, V lost 0 bases, and 4 bases had no gene match.

The J gene is TRBJ2-2, the V gene TRBV9; 9 nucleotides agree with TRBD2. With V trimmed by 4 bases and J by 3 bases, 16 bases remained unmatched. The CDR3 loop spans 19 amino acids. From germline, CDR1 is SGDLS and CDR2 YYNGEE. The CDR3 region is CASSPTGLAGLDHTGELFF. As DNA, the CDR3 is TGTGCCAGCAGCCCTACGGGACTAGCAGGGCTAGACCACACCGGGGAGCTGTTTTTT.

The genes are TRBV7-8 and TRBJ2-5, with no clear D. The germline V gene encodes CDR1 SGHVS and CDR2 FQNEAQ. CDR3 length equals 14 residues. With 5 bases removed from V and 4 bases from J, the gap between germline ends came to 14 bases. The CDR3 protein is CASSIETRRETQYF. The CDR3 DNA sequence: TGTGCCAGCAGCATCGAGACCAGGCGAGAGACCCAGTACTTC.

V is TRBV2 and J is TRBJ2-1; tentative D call: TRBD2 (5 bases). The V gene's germline CDR1 is SNHLY and CDR2 FYNNEI. Trimming took 2 bases from V and 8 from J, leaving 10 bases between them. The CDR3 runs to 13 residues. This chain's CDR3 is CASSEPDGDEQFF. In DNA form, the CDR3 reads TGTGCCAGCAGTGAACCGGACGGGGATGAGCAGTTCTTC.

V and J are TRBV23-1 and TRBJ1-2; 12 bases are a match to TRBD1. TRBV23-1 is an ORF, with its function uncertain. The J segment lost 5 bases and the V segment lost 6 bases, leaving 4 bases of the junction unmatched. There are 14 residues in the CDR3. CDR3 region: CASSTGQGAYGYTF. The CDR3 nucleotides are TGCGCCAGCAGCACGGGACAGGGGGCATATGGCTACACCTTC.

The CDR3 bases are TGCGCCAGCAGTGAGGACCAGGGGAGTCAGAGACAGCCCCAGCATTTT. Translated, it gives CASSEDQGSQRQPQHF. The chain combines TRBV10-1 with TRBJ1-5; maybe TRBD1 (6 bases). V was pared by 2 bases and J by 7 bases, with 18 bases between. The CDR3 loop spans 16 amino acids. From germline, CDR1 is WNHNN and CDR2 SYGVQD (reference sequence).

This clone occurred a few times. This sample includes further DNA sequences coding for the same CDR3. The rearrangement joins TRBV29-1 to TRBJ2-3; D is unresolved. Trimming stripped 4 bases from V and 2 bases from J, with 10 bases between. Germline-derived CDR1 and CDR2 are SQVTM and ANQGSEA. CDR3 size: 13 residues. CDR3 sequence reads: CSVGASVTDTQYF. DNA for the CDR3: TGCAGCGTTGGAGCGTCCGTCACAGATACGCAGTATTTT.

This clone was found a few times. The CDR3 DNA sequence: TGTGCCAGCAGTCCTGGAGTGAACACCGGGGAGCTGTTTTTT. Its translation is CASSPGVNTGELFF. This chain uses TRBV16 with TRBJ2-2; no reliable D call. The germline CDR1 and CDR2 sequences are KGHSY and FQNENV. V gave up 6 bases and J gave up 1 base, with 9 bases separating them. This CDR3 has 14 amino acids.

The V gene is TRBV5-4, the J gene TRBJ2-1; maybe TRBD2 (5 bases). Germline V gene sequence: CDR1 SGHNT, CDR2 YYREEE (reference sequence). The CDR3 has 14 residues. The ends were cut back, 1 base at V and 9 bases at J, with 14 bases in the middle. CDR3: CASSLFEGVGEQFF. CDR3 DNA sequence: TGTGCCAGCAGCTTGTTCGAGGGAGTGGGTGAGCAGTTCTTC.

The chain is built from TRBV11-2 and TRBJ2-7; unclear D gene. This CDR3 spans 14 amino acids. Trimming took off 2 bases at V and 2 bases at J, with 10 bases between the two ends. Germline assignment: CDR1 SGHAT and CDR2 FQNNGV. CDR3 bases: TGTGCCAGCAGCTTAATTCCAGGAGCCTACGAGCAGTACTTC. Amino acids: CASSLIPGAYEQYF. The entire variable domain, with the rest obtained from reference TRBV11-2 and TRBJ2-7, is as follows: EAGVAQSPRYKIIEKRQSVAFWCNPISGHATLYWYQQILGQGPKLLIQFQNNGVVDDSQLPKDRFSAERLKGVDSTLKIQPAKLEDSAVYLCASSLIPGAYEQYFGPGTRLTVT.

The rearrangement joins TRBV27 to TRBJ2-1; the match to TRBD1 covers 11 bases. CDR1 and CDR2 (germline): MNHEY, SMNVEV (reference sequence). J was trimmed by 4 bases and V by 2 bases; bases with no gene match: 1. The CDR3 sequence is 15 residues long. The CDR3 spells CASSLGTGGYNEQFF. CDR3 nucleotides: TGTGCCAGCAGTTTAGGGACAGGGGGGTACAATGAGCAGTTCTTC.

The rearrangement joins TRBV5-4 to TRBJ2-7; 7 nucleotides match TRBD2. The CDR3 sequence is 14 residues long. The germline V gene encodes CDR1 SGHNT and CDR2 YYREEE (reference sequence). The trim removed 0 bases at V and 4 bases at J, leaving 4 bases unmatched. The CDR3 bases are TGTGCCAGCAGCTTGGGCGGGACTATTTACGAGCAGTACTTC. Translated: CASSLGGTIYEQYF.

The gene calls are TRBV4-1 and TRBJ2-2; D is unresolved. CDR1 MGHRA and CDR2 YSYEKL come from the germline V gene. Trimming cost V 2 bases and J 4 bases, with 2 bases left between them. The CDR3 is made up of 12 amino acids. The CDR3 is CASSQSTGELFF. The CDR3, as DNA: TGCGCCAGCAGCCAAAGCACCGGGGAGCTGTTTTTT.

This clone qualifies as medium-sized. J is TRBJ2-2 and V is TRBV11-2; the match to TRBD2 covers 7 bases. V trimming: 1 base; J trimming: 9 bases; junction bases outside the gene matches: 2. Germline V gene sequence: CDR1 SGHAT, CDR2 FQNNGV. CDR3 length equals 13 residues. CDR3 coding DNA: TGTGCCAGCAGCTTAGCGGGAGGCTGGGAGCTGTTTTTT. It translates to CASSLAGGWELFF. The whole variable domain, remainder taken from reference TRBV11-2 and TRBJ2-2, is EAGVAQSPRYKIIEKRQSVAFWCNPISGHATLYWYQQILGQGPKLLIQFQNNGVVDDSQLPKDRFSAERLKGVDSTLKIQPAKLEDSAVYLCASSLAGGWELFFGEGSRLTVL.

The chain employs TRBV18 and TRBJ2-3, with D unclear. The CDR3 is made up of 17 amino acids. V lost 3 bases and J 0 bases, leaving 16 bases between the germline ends. Per germline, CDR1 KGHSH and CDR2 LQKENI. CDR3 sequence reads: CASSPIPQWSSTDTQYF. CDR3 nucleotides: TGTGCCAGCTCACCTATTCCCCAGTGGTCTAGCACAGATACGCAGTATTTT.

CDR3 sequence: CASSQVGDSGNTIYF. The CDR3 nucleotides are TGCGCCAGCAGCCAAGTTGGGGACTCTGGAAACACCATATATTTT. The chain uses TRBV4-1 and TRBJ1-3; D not resolved. Trimming removed 1 base from V and 0 bases from J, with 7 bases in between. The CDR3 has 15 residues. From germline, CDR1 is MGHRA and CDR2 YSYEKL.

The chain employs TRBV19 and TRBJ1-1; D gene uncertain. Germline values: CDR1 LNHDA, CDR2 SQIVND (reference sequence). With 6 bases removed from V and 0 bases from J, the gap between germline ends came to 14 bases. The CDR3 has 15 amino acids. The CDR3 is CASSLGSLMNTEAFF. DNA for the CDR3: TGTGCCAGTAGCTTGGGGAGCCTCATGAACACTGAAGCTTTCTTT.

This sequence joins TRBV4-1 and TRBJ2-7; TRBD2 matches at 8 bases. With V trimmed by 4 bases and J by 4 bases, 12 bases remained unmatched. Germline values: CDR1 MGHRA, CDR2 YSYEKL. The CDR3 has 16 residues. In nucleotides, the CDR3 is TGCGCCAGCAGCCTTAGCGGGGCAGCGACCCCATACGAGCAGTACTTC. As protein: CASSLSGAATPYEQYF.

This chain links TRBV11-2 with TRBJ2-5, with a possible D match to TRBD1 (6 bases). The J call may be mistaken, given a closer DNA end match to TRBJ2-7. CDR1 and CDR2 from the germline V gene are SGHAT and FQNNGV. The CDR3 spans 13 residues. The CDR3 here is CASSPWTAYEQYF. CDR3 sequence (DNA): TGTGCCAGCAGCCCATGGACAGCCTACGAGCAGTACTTC.

Regarding this clone: One junction end does not reproduce the germline sequence, and a read error may be involved. The chain has TRBV4-2 and TRBJ2-2; the D gene is possibly TRBD1 (6 bases). CDR1 LGHNA and CDR2 YNFKEQ come from the germline V gene. The CDR3 runs 15 residues. CDR3 coding DNA: TGTGCCAGCAGCCACCCAGGGGCGAATACCGGGGAGCTGTTTTTT. Protein: CASSHPGANTGELFF.

The V and J genes are TRBV28 and TRBJ2-3; 10 bases align to TRBD2. The junction had 7 bases not matched to a gene; V was cut back by 3 bases and J by 4 bases. This CDR3 contains 16 residues. Germline values: CDR1 MDHEN, CDR2 SYDVKM. CDR3 sequence: CASSFEREGQADTQYF. For the CDR3, the DNA is TGTGCCAGCAGTTTCGAGCGGGAGGGCCAAGCAGATACGCAGTATTTT.

V usage is TRBV10-3 and J usage is TRBJ2-3, with 13 bases fitting TRBD2. The CDR3 has 15 residues. Germline loops: CDR1 ENHRY, CDR2 SYGVKD. J was trimmed by 6 bases and V by 4 bases; bases with no gene match: 4. CDR3 DNA: TGTGCCATCAGTGGTTGGACTAGCGGGAGCGATACGCAGTATTTT. This translates into CAISGWTSGSDTQYF.

J is TRBJ2-1 and V is TRBV11-3, with 13 bases lining up with TRBD2. The V gene end was trimmed by 4 bases and the J gene end by 10 bases; junction bases not matched to a gene: 4. Germline values: CDR1 SGHNT, CDR2 YENEEA. The CDR3 sequence is 14 residues long. The CDR3 nucleotides read TGTGCCAGCAGCTGGACTAGCGGGAGAGGAGAGCAGTTCTTC. It specifies CASSWTSGRGEQFF. Filled out from reference TRBV11-3 and TRBJ2-1, the complete variable domain reads EAGVVQSPRYKIIEKKQPVAFWCNPISGHNTLYWYLQNLGQGPELLIRYENEEAVDDSQLPKDRFSAERLKGVDSTLKIQPAELGDSAVYLCASSWTSGRGEQFFGPGTRLTVL.

This clone has just a few counts. This chain uses TRBV2 with TRBJ2-2; possible D gene TRBD2, 7 bases. Between the trimmed V and J ends, which lost 5 bases and 5 bases, there was a span of 18 bases. The CDR3 is made up of 16 amino acids. Looked up from germline, CDR1 is SNHLY and CDR2 is FYNNEI. CDR3 nucleotide sequence: TGTGCCAGCAGTCGGGGACAAGGGGGGGTTACCGGGGAGCTGTTTTTT. This codes for CASSRGQGGVTGELFF.

This rearrangement joins TRBV4-1 to TRBJ2-3, with unresolved D. In germline, CDR1 is MGHRA, CDR2 YSYEKL. V was pared by 1 base and J by 2 bases, with 10 bases between. This CDR3 spans 15 amino acids. The CDR3 nucleotides read TGCGCCAGCAGCCAAGGGACCGGAAACACAGATACGCAGTATTTT. Its protein product is CASSQGTGNTDTQYF.

The chain has TRBV6-5 and TRBJ2-2; 7 bases align to TRBD2. Trimming removed 5 bases from V and 6 bases from J; junction bases left unmatched: 9. The CDR3 runs 15 residues. Germline lookup yields CDR1 MNHEY and CDR2 SVGAGI. The CDR3 protein is CASSPLGGVPGELFF. CDR3 DNA sequence: TGTGCCAGCAGTCCCCTTGGGGGGGTCCCCGGGGAGCTGTTTTTT.

This chain joins TRBV29-1 and TRBJ2-1; 12 positions match TRBD2. The V and J ends lost 6 bases and 8 bases, in that order; junction bases with no gene match: 11. This CDR3 is built from 15 residues. The germline V gene has CDR1 SQVTM and CDR2 ANQGSEA. The CDR3 sequence is CSVGLAGGLSDEQFF. CDR3 DNA sequence: TGCAGCGTGGGGCTAGCGGGAGGGTTGAGCGATGAGCAGTTCTTC.

The chain links TRBV6-4 to TRBJ2-1; weak D call: TRBD1 (5 bases). CDR1 is MRHNA, CDR2 SNTAGT, per germline. The CDR3 has 12 amino acids. Trimming stripped 2 bases from V and 6 bases from J, with 5 bases between. The CDR3 loop is CASSDRGNEQFF. CDR3 bases: TGTGCCAGCAGTGACAGGGGCAATGAGCAGTTCTTC.

This chain uses TRBV5-5 with TRBJ2-2; 7 bases agree with TRBD1. This CDR3 is 14 amino acids long. V dropped 7 bases and J dropped 5; count of bases not matched to a gene: 8. Germline values: CDR1 SGHKS, CDR2 YYEKEE (reference sequence). CDR3 in amino acids: CASGVQGNTGELFF. As DNA, the CDR3 is TGTGCCAGCGGGGTACAGGGGAATACCGGGGAGCTGTTTTTT.

This clone came up once. V usage is TRBV15 and J usage is TRBJ1-1, with D perhaps TRBD1 (6 bases). Per the germline V gene, CDR1 is LNHNV and CDR2 is YYDKDF (reference sequence). This CDR3 spans 14 amino acids. The V and J ends lost 2 bases and 0 bases respectively, with 7 bases between them. CDR3 bases: TGTGCCACCAGCAGAAGACAGGTGAACACTGAAGCTTTCTTT. Translation: CATSRRQVNTEAFF.

This clone was seen a few times. This sequence joins TRBV2 and TRBJ2-3, with D perhaps TRBD2 (6 bases). The CDR3 has 13 amino acids. Per the germline V gene, CDR1 is SNHLY and CDR2 is FYNNEI. V was shortened by 8 bases and J by 2 bases, with 11 bases between the two germline ends. This chain's CDR3 is CASAPGLTDTQYF. DNA of the CDR3: TGTGCCAGCGCGCCGGGACTCACAGATACGCAGTATTTT.